This is a list of T cell receptor beta chains from one sample in a study of siplizumab effects on memory and regulatory T cells. TCRdb keeps only in-frame clones here, not all; method: immunoSEQ multiplex PCR. The table includes over 65,000 clones, 95% detected once. Sequencing used CD8+ T cells sorted from blood. These receptors were collected from a human donor in good health. Both conserved end residues are part of each CDR3. D genes are given only for firm matches. The listing skips clone size in some rows; elsewhere it reads once, few, many or a size class.

V	J	size	length	D	CDR3	DNA
TRBV16	TRBJ2-7	-	14	-	CASTPDPGSYEQYF	TGTGCCAGTACGCCGGACCCAGGGTCCTACGAGCAGTACTTC
TRBV6-5	TRBJ2-5	few	13	-	CASTGQAQETQYF	TGTGCCAGCACGGGGCAGGCCCAAGAGACCCAGTACTTC
TRBV6-4	TRBJ2-7	-	15	-	CASIGPRSVLDEQYF	TGTGCCAGCATTGGTCCGCGGAGTGTGTTGGACGAGCAGTACTTC
TRBV27	TRBJ2-7	-	14	-	CASSLDRWGYEQYF	TGTGCCAGCAGTTTAGACAGATGGGGATACGAGCAGTACTTC
TRBV9	TRBJ1-3	once	16	TRBD1	CASSSGQGSSGNTIYF	TGTGCCAGCAGCAGTGGACAGGGGTCCTCTGGAAACACCATATATTTT
TRBV7-9	TRBJ2-4	-	14	TRBD2	CALEREAKGNIQYF	TGTGCTCTCGAGCGGGAGGCCAAAGGGAACATTCAGTACTTC
TRBV6-5	TRBJ2-3	-	15	-	CASSYSRELTDTQYF	TGTGCCAGCAGTTACTCCAGGGAGCTCACAGATACGCAGTATTTT
TRBV19	TRBJ1-4	-	16	TRBD1	CASSLTWTGKSEKLFF	TGTGCCAGTAGTCTTACCTGGACAGGGAAGAGTGAAAAACTGTTTTTT
TRBV9	TRBJ2-7	-	14	-	CASSSAGLEYEQYF	TGTGCCAGCAGCTCCGCGGGCCTCGAATACGAGCAGTACTTC
TRBV2	TRBJ2-1	-	20	TRBD2	CAGPGLAGGPVLGSDNEQFF	TGTGCCGGGCCGGGACTAGCGGGAGGGCCCGTTTTGGGAAGTGACAATGAGCAGTTCTTC
TRBV2	TRBJ2-5	-	10	TRBD2	CASSREAQYF	TGTGCCAGCAGTCGGGAGGCCCAGTACTTC
TRBV27	TRBJ2-3	-	15	TRBD2	CASGPQTSGTDTQYF	TGTGCCAGCGGTCCGCAGACTAGCGGGACGGATACGCAGTATTTT
TRBV6-5	TRBJ2-7	-	15	TRBD2	CASSSLGLQMREQYF	TGTGCCAGCAGTTCCCTGGGACTACAGATGAGGGAGCAGTACTTC
TRBV27	TRBJ1-1	once	14	-	CASSLSGRGTEAFF	TGTGCCAGCAGTTTATCTGGGCGAGGCACTGAAGCTTTCTTT
TRBV7-6	TRBJ2-3	-	16	-	CASSLAPEGGPDTQYF	TGTGCCAGCAGCTTAGCGCCCGAAGGAGGTCCAGATACGCAGTATTTT
TRBV7-7	TRBJ2-3	-	15	-	CASSLVGSRTDTQYF	TGTGCTAGCAGCTTAGTTGGTAGCAGAACAGATACGCAGTATTTT
TRBV29-1	TRBJ2-7	-	11	-	CSVERDYEQYF	TGCAGCGTTGAGAGGGACTACGAGCAGTACTTC
TRBV15	TRBJ2-1	-	16	-	CATSRDRGSSYNEQFF	TGTGCCACCAGCAGAGATCGGGGGAGCTCCTACAATGAGCAGTTCTTC
TRBV9	TRBJ2-3	-	16	-	CASSGWESGSTDTQYF	TGTGCCAGCAGCGGGTGGGAAAGCGGGAGCACAGATACGCAGTATTTT
TRBV9	TRBJ1-2	-	15	TRBD1	CASSVGVGTAYGYTF	TGTGCCAGCAGCGTAGGGGTCGGGACAGCCTATGGCTACACCTTC
TRBV2	TRBJ2-7	-	13	-	CASRSASSYEQYF	TGTGCCAGCAGGTCCGCTAGCTCCTACGAGCAGTACTTC
TRBV18	TRBJ2-2	-	15	-	CASSRGGLDTGELFF	TGTGCCAGCTCACGTGGGGGGCTCGACACCGGGGAGCTGTTTTTT
TRBV27	TRBJ2-1	-	15	-	CASSFGGHPFNEQFF	TGTGCCAGCAGTTTTGGGGGGCACCCGTTCAATGAGCAGTTCTTC
TRBV5-4	TRBJ2-5	-	16	TRBD2	CASSLEGSGRGETQYF	TGTGCCAGCAGCTTGGAAGGTAGCGGGAGAGGAGAGACCCAGTACTTC
TRBV19	TRBJ1-2	-	12	-	CASSLGVDGYTF	TGTGCCAGTAGTTTAGGGGTAGACGGCTACACCTTC
TRBV29-1	TRBJ2-6	once	18	TRBD1	CSVSEVGQGLSGANVLTF	TGCAGCGTTTCGGAGGTGGGACAGGGGCTCTCTGGGGCCAACGTCCTGACTTTC
TRBV2	TRBJ2-5	-	13	TRBD1	CASSNRGGETQYF	TGTGCCAGCAGTAACAGGGGTGGGGAGACCCAGTACTTC
TRBV2	TRBJ2-7	-	13	TRBD1	CASVLTGHYEQYF	TGTGCCAGCGTATTGACAGGGCACTACGAGCAGTACTTC